This TCR beta chain was profiled in a study of shared clonotypes between healthy human individuals. The CDR3 has 15 amino acids. V dropped 4 bases and J dropped 3 bases, with 16 bases sitting between them. CDR1 is MNHNS and CDR2 is SASEGT in the germline V gene. Worth noting for this clone: Its antigen is still unknown.

Study-wide results and limits: Donor scarcity curtailed the genetic and exposure-history diversity represented herein. The sharing of 4.5% to 5.5% of naive CD4 clonotypes was seen across several donors.

Sorted-subset replicate PCRs used around 220 ng DNA, about 30,000 T cell genomes. Clones were read by immunoSEQ multiplex PCR, and TCRdb kept only the in-frame ones, dropping some. The top ten clones hold roughly 0.13% of a sample with about 2 million clones, 90% to 95% of them seen once. The sequencing sample was made of naive CD4+ T cells sorted from blood. Subset here: CD45RA+ positively selected. This clonotype originated in a man aged 18 to 30 in good health. V gene TRBV6-1 combines with J gene TRBJ2-7; D perhaps matches TRBD1 (6 bases). The chain's CDR3 is CASSAEGQGIYEQYF. The CDR3 DNA reads as TGTGCCAGCAGTGCCGAAGGGCAGGGGATCTACGAGCAGTACTTC.